Listed here are 29 T cell receptor beta chains from one sample, sequenced in a study of blood T cell repertoires in COVID-19. This table comes from immunoSEQ multiplex PCR, and its TCRdb copy is limited to in-frame clones, with some not included. The profile shows 50,000 to 70,000 clones, 75% to 80% of them singletons. The sequencing input was peripheral blood. All receptors derive from a man aged 50-60 years with active or convalescent COVID-19.

This clone was detected only a few times. CDR3 coding DNA: TGTGCCAGCAGCGGGGGACTAGCGGGGTTCTACGAGCAGTACTTC. It is translated as CASSGGLAGFYEQYF. The rearrangement uses TRBV11-2 and TRBJ2-7, with TRBD2 matching over 13 bases. The CDR3 contains 15 residues. The trim removed 5 bases at V and 3 bases at J, leaving 4 bases unmatched. CDR1 is SGHAT, CDR2 FQNNGV, per germline. Combining the CDR3 with reference TRBV11-2 and TRBJ2-7 gives the whole variable domain EAGVAQSPRYKIIEKRQSVAFWCNPISGHATLYWYQQILGQGPKLLIQFQNNGVVDDSQLPKDRFSAERLKGVDSTLKIQPAKLEDSAVYLCASSGGLAGFYEQYFGPGTRLTVT.

CDR3 residues: CAWSGGSGRSPDTQYF. The DNA for the CDR3 is TGTGCCTGGAGTGGGGGTAGCGGGAGGTCACCAGATACGCAGTATTTT. V and J are TRBV30 and TRBJ2-3; TRBD2 matches at 10 bases. The V gene end was trimmed by 1 base and the J gene end by 4 bases; junction bases not matched to a gene: 8. This CDR3 region has 16 residues. Germline V gives CDR1 GTSNPN, CDR2 SVGIG (reference sequence).

The chain combines TRBV11-2 with TRBJ1-1, with TRBD1 matching 7 bases. This CDR3 comprises 17 residues. CDR1 and CDR2 from the germline V gene are SGHAT and FQNNGV. J gave up 0 bases and V 3 bases, and 10 bases lay outside the gene matches. CDR3 DNA: TGTGCCAGCAGCTTTAGCCTCGGGACAGAGCTGAACACTGAAGCTTTCTTT. Residues: CASSFSLGTELNTEAFF.

The chain employs TRBV29-1 and TRBJ2-2; TRBD2 might be the D (5 bases). This CDR3 comprises 13 residues. Germline CDR1 SQVTM, CDR2 ANQGSEA. CDR3 protein: CSFSRGNTGELFF. The DNA of the CDR3 is TGCAGTTTTTCCCGGGGAAACACCGGGGAGCTGTTTTTT.

V gene TRBV5-1 combines with J gene TRBJ2-7, with D possibly TRBD2 on 5 matching bases. The CDR3 consists of 13 residues. The germline gives CDR1 SGHRS, CDR2 YFSETQ. V dropped 4 bases and J dropped 6 bases, with 14 bases sitting between them. Here the CDR3 DNA reads TGCGCCAGCAGCCCCGAGGGTGGGCTCGAGCAGTACTTC. It specifies CASSPEGGLEQYF.

This clone came up a few times. This chain uses TRBV7-8 with TRBJ1-2; D not resolved. Trimming removed 0 bases from V and 0 bases from J, with 14 bases in between. The CDR3 consists of 17 residues. The germline gives CDR1 SGHVS, CDR2 FQNEAQ. CDR3 bases: TGTGCCAGCAGCTTAGCTTTGGGAGTTCAGGCTAACTATGGCTACACCTTC. This codes for CASSLALGVQANYGYTF.

This clone was observed a handful of times. The rearrangement links TRBV3-1 (or the pseudogene TRBV3-2) to TRBJ1-2; D remains ambiguous. Germline V lookup: CDR1 LGHDT, CDR2 YNNKEL (reference sequence). V lost 4 bases and J lost 4, with 7 bases in between. The CDR3 extends over 12 amino acids. The CDR3 protein is CASSPGAYGYTF. CDR3 nucleotides: TGTGCCAGCAGCCCCGGAGCCTATGGCTACACCTTC.

The chain carries TRBV10-2 and TRBJ2-7; TRBD1 might be the D (6 bases). Between the trimmed V and J ends, which lost 10 bases and 4 bases, there was a span of 14 bases. The CDR3 is made up of 12 amino acids. CDR1 and CDR2 (germline): WSHSY, SAAADI. The CDR3 loop reads CATQQGSYEQYF. CDR3 bases: TGCGCCACACAACAGGGTTCGTACGAGCAGTACTTC.

The gene calls are TRBV6-5 and TRBJ1-1; weak D call: TRBD1 (5 bases). Germline CDR1 is MNHEY and CDR2 is SVGAGI. CDR3 length: 12 residues. Between the trimmed V and J ends, which lost 0 bases and 10 bases, there was a span of 9 bases. CDR3 sequence reads: CASSYSTGGAFF. The CDR3 nucleotides read TGTGCCAGCAGTTACTCTACGGGGGGAGCTTTCTTT.

V and J are TRBV10-1 and TRBJ2-1; 10 bases match TRBD2. Per germline, CDR1 WNHNN and CDR2 SYGVQD (reference sequence). V shed 3 bases and J 5 bases; nucleotides not matched to a gene: 10. The CDR3 has 17 residues. CDR3 in DNA: TGCGCCAGCAGTGACTCGGCTAGCGGGGGTCCTCACAATGAGCAGTTCTTC. Translation: CASSDSASGGPHNEQFF.

J is TRBJ1-2 and V is TRBV3-1 (or the pseudogene TRBV3-2); D is perhaps TRBD1 (5 bases). Germline CDR1 LGHDT, CDR2 YNNKEL (reference sequence). Trimming stripped 5 bases from V and 8 bases from J, with 9 bases between. CDR3 length equals 11 residues. CDR3 region: CASSAGRGYTF. The CDR3 nucleotides read TGTGCCAGCAGCGCGGGACGGGGCTACACCTTC.

This clone was seen once. The V call is TRBV5-1, the J call TRBJ1-2, with a possible D match to TRBD1 (5 bases). CDR1 and CDR2 from the germline V gene are SGHRS and YFSETQ. V lost 2 bases and J lost 2, with 10 bases in between. The CDR3 consists of 14 residues. The CDR3 reads CASSFLTENYGYTF. For the CDR3, the DNA is TGCGCCAGCAGCTTCCTGACAGAAAACTATGGCTACACCTTC. Variable domain in full (rest from reference TRBV5-1 and TRBJ1-2): KAGVTQTPRYLIKTRGQQVTLSCSPISGHRSVSWYQQTPGQGLQFLFEYFSETQRNKGNFPGRFSGRQFSNSRSEMNVSTLELGDSALYLCASSFLTENYGYTFGSGTRLTVV.

V is TRBV7-8 and J is TRBJ1-6, with a tentative D call TRBD1 (5 bases). V lost 4 bases to trimming and J lost 10 bases, with 17 bases between them. CDR1 and CDR2 (germline): SGHVS, FQNEAQ. CDR3 length equals 15 residues. CDR3 nucleotides: TGTGCCAGCAGCTCATGGGGGACTTATGAATCACCCCTCCACTTT. Its translation: CASSSWGTYESPLHF.

The rearrangement uses TRBV12-3 or TRBV12-4 and TRBJ1-6, with D tentatively TRBD1 (6 bases). Trimming left V 1 base short and J 10 bases short, with 8 bases between. The CDR3 runs to 13 residues. The DNA of the CDR3 is TGTGCCAGCAGTTTAGGACAGGTATCACCCCTCCACTTT. Translating it yields CASSLGQVSPLHF.

The V gene is TRBV11-2, the J gene TRBJ1-2, with D possibly matching TRBD1 (6 bases). The CDR3 length is 15 residues. V was cut by 1 base and J by 3 bases, with 12 bases left in between. Germline V gene data show CDR1 as SGHAT and CDR2 as FQNNGV. CDR3 region: CASSLVANRDYGYTF. The CDR3 DNA follows: TGTGCCAGCAGCTTAGTCGCAAACAGGGACTATGGCTACACCTTC.

This clone was observed a few times. The chain combines TRBV5-4 with TRBJ2-1, with 11 positions matching TRBD2. The ends lost 3 bases at V and 7 bases at J; junction bases unmatched: 9. Germline V gives CDR1 SGHNT, CDR2 YYREEE (reference sequence). The CDR3 contains 16 residues. CDR3 sequence reads: CASSSKRLAGFNEQFF. CDR3 sequence (DNA): TGTGCCAGCAGCTCCAAGCGACTAGCGGGATTTAATGAGCAGTTCTTC.

The V gene is TRBV15, the J gene TRBJ2-1; 7 bases match TRBD1. The germline gives CDR1 LNHNV, CDR2 YYDKDF (reference sequence). The CDR3 consists of 18 residues. The V and J ends lost 5 bases and 3 bases, in that order; junction bases with no gene match: 16. The CDR3 is CATSYVRDRRQGYNEQFF. The CDR3 DNA reads as TGTGCCACCAGCTATGTTAGAGATCGGAGACAGGGCTACAATGAGCAGTTCTTC.

The rearrangement links TRBV5-1 to TRBJ1-1, with 8 bases that match TRBD1. The length of the CDR3 is 15 residues. Looked up from germline, CDR1 is SGHRS and CDR2 is YFSETQ. V trimming: 3 bases; J trimming: 6 bases; junction bases outside the gene matches: 10. CDR3: CASSSTDRGRAEAFF. CDR3 in DNA: TGCGCCAGCAGCTCCACCGACAGGGGTCGCGCTGAAGCTTTCTTT.

The V and J genes are TRBV7-3 and TRBJ2-1, with no clear D. The V and J ends lost 0 bases and 4 bases respectively, with 10 bases between them. CDR3 length equals 15 residues. Germline CDR1 and CDR2: SGHTA and FQGTGA. The DNA of the CDR3 is TGTGCCAGCAGCTTAACGGGCCAGTCTTACAATGAGCAGTTCTTC. It codes for CASSLTGQSYNEQFF.

The CDR3 sequence: CASSLGGLGGYTF. CDR3 nucleotides: TGTGCCAGCAGCTTGGGGGGGCTCGGTGGCTACACCTTC. The V and J genes are TRBV5-5 and TRBJ1-2; perhaps TRBD1 as D (6 bases). Germline lookup yields CDR1 SGHKS and CDR2 YYEKEE (reference sequence). This CDR3 is 13 amino acids long. Deletions cut 0 bases from V and 7 bases from J, with 10 bases between.

V usage is TRBV30 and J usage is TRBJ2-5; TRBD1 might be the D (6 bases). CDR1 is GTSNPN, CDR2 SVGIG, per germline (reference sequence). The CDR3 runs 15 residues. V lost 8 bases and J lost 5, with 24 bases in between. Here the CDR3 DNA reads TGTGCCCCCGCCCCGATGCGGTTGAGGGGGGAGACCCAGTACTTC. This sequence encodes CAPAPMRLRGETQYF.

The CDR3 DNA follows: TGCGCCAGCAGCTCCTGGATAGGGGGACAGGGGGGAAACGAGCAGTACTTC. Protein: CASSSWIGGQGGNEQYF. V gene TRBV5-1 combines with J gene TRBJ2-7, with 11 bases lining up with TRBD1. J lost 5 bases, V lost 3 bases, and 13 bases had no gene match. The V gene's germline CDR1 is SGHRS and CDR2 YFSETQ. The CDR3 extends over 17 amino acids.

The chain couples TRBV7-6 to TRBJ1-1; TRBD1 agrees at 7 bases. The CDR3 extends over 15 amino acids. The trim removed 1 base at V and 7 bases at J, leaving 9 bases unmatched. Germline CDR1 SGHVS, CDR2 FNYEAQ. In nucleotides, the CDR3 is TGTGCCAGCAGCTTAGAGGCAGGGGGTGGCGGTGAAGCTTTCTTT. Protein product: CASSLEAGGGGEAFF.

The chain joins TRBV7-2 to TRBJ2-1; possibly TRBD2 for D (6 bases). The germline CDR1 and CDR2 sequences are SGHTA and FQGNSA. This CDR3 is 14 amino acids long. V lost 3 bases, J lost 9 bases, and 15 bases lay in between. The chain's CDR3 is CASSFILAQGEQFF. The CDR3 DNA follows: TGTGCCAGCAGCTTTATACTAGCTCAGGGTGAGCAGTTCTTC. Filled out from reference TRBV7-2 and TRBJ2-1, the complete variable domain reads GAGVSQSPSNKVTEKGKDVELRCDPISGHTALYWYRQSLGQGLEFLIYFQGNSAPDKSGLPSDRFSAERTGGSVSTLTIQRTQQEDSAVYLCASSFILAQGEQFFGPGTRLTVL.

The CDR3 spells CAISGYRVQETQYF. The CDR3 coding sequence is TGTGCCATCAGTGGGTACAGGGTCCAAGAGACCCAGTACTTC. The rearrangement links TRBV10-3 to TRBJ2-5, with D possibly being TRBD1 (6 bases). Trimming took off 4 bases at V and 1 base at J, with 10 bases between the two ends. CDR1 ENHRY and CDR2 SYGVKD come from the germline V gene. The length of the CDR3 is 14 residues.

This chain uses TRBV3-1 (or the pseudogene TRBV3-2) with TRBJ2-2, with D perhaps matching TRBD1 (6 bases). Trimming took 2 bases from V and 6 from J, leaving 16 bases between them. The CDR3 is made up of 16 amino acids. Germline lookup yields CDR1 LGHDT and CDR2 YNNKEL (reference sequence). As DNA, the CDR3 is TGTGCCAGCAGCCAAAAGGGGGTAGGGGGAGCCGGGGAGCTGTTTTTT. Translating it yields CASSQKGVGGAGELFF.

The chain recombines TRBV6-5 with TRBJ1-4, with no clear D. Germline V gene sequence: CDR1 MNHEY, CDR2 SVGAGI. Deletions cut 0 bases from V and 0 bases from J, with 5 bases between. This CDR3 contains 15 residues. CDR3 region: CASSYSAATNEKLFF. CDR3 nucleotides: TGTGCCAGCAGTTACTCCGCGGCAACTAATGAAAAACTGTTTTTT.

The chain carries TRBV6-5 and TRBJ2-2, with D possibly TRBD2 on 6 matching bases. Trimming shortened V by 6 bases and J by 4 bases, and 12 bases separated the two germline ends. CDR1 is MNHEY, CDR2 SVGAGI, per germline. The CDR3 is made up of 14 amino acids. The CDR3 sequence: CASRVGGSTGELFF. CDR3 DNA sequence: TGTGCCAGCAGGGTTGGAGGGAGCACCGGGGAGCTGTTTTTT.

The table lists this clone with a count of one. The chain employs TRBV19 and TRBJ1-4, with a weak D call TRBD1 (6 bases). Germline assignment: CDR1 LNHDA and CDR2 SQIVND (reference sequence). The V end lost 5 bases, the J end lost 0 bases, and 16 bases lay between the germline ends. The CDR3 is 17 residues long. This CDR3 reads CASSSRTEGATNEKLFF. The DNA for the CDR3 is TGTGCCAGTAGTTCCCGGACAGAGGGAGCAACTAATGAAAAACTGTTTTTT.